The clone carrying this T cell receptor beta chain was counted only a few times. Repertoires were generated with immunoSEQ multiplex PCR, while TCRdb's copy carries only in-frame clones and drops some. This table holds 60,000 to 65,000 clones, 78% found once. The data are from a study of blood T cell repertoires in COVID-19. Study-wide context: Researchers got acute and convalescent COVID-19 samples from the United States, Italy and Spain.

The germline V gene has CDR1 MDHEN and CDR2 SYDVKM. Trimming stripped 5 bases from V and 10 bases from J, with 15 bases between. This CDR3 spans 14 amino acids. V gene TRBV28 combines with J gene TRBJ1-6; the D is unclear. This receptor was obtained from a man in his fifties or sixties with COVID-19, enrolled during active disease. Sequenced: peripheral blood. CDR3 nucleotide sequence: TGTGCCAGCAGTCCGCCTCTCGGTAACTCACCCCTCCACTTT. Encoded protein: CASSPPLGNSPLHF.